Listed here are 27 T cell receptor beta chains from one sample, sequenced in a study of sequential checkpoint blockade in melanoma. Noted treatment: randomized to nivolumab then ipilimumab (arm A) or the reverse (arm B). Measured with immunoSEQ multiplex PCR; TCRdb has only the in-frame clones, and not every one. The data contain about 7,900 clones, about 20% of them singletons. Sequenced here: tumor tissue (inferred from file names), sampled from a patient given nivolumab and ipilimumab in sequence. The origin of the receptors is a human donor with melanoma.

The chain uses TRBV10-2 and TRBJ2-1; 10 bases are shared with TRBD2. Germline CDR1 and CDR2: WSHSY and SAAADI. After removal of 3 bases from V and 1 base from J, the junction contained 9 bases not matched to a gene. The length of the CDR3 is 18 residues. CDR3 nucleotides: TGCGCCAGCAGTGATCCTAGCGGGAGTCGATGGTCCTACAATGAGCAGTTCTTC. Its protein product is CASSDPSGSRWSYNEQFF.

CDR3 region: CASSVGHQSSYEQYF. For the CDR3, the DNA is TGTGCCAGCAGCGTAGGGCACCAGAGCTCCTACGAGCAGTACTTC. This chain uses TRBV9 with TRBJ2-7; D not certain. Trimming cost V 0 bases and J 0 bases, with 10 bases left between them. The CDR3 covers 15 residues. CDR1 and CDR2 from the germline V gene are SGDLS and YYNGEE.

This clone was seen many times. The chain links TRBV11-3 to TRBJ2-3, with TRBD2 identical over 13 bases. Germline loops: CDR1 SGHNT, CDR2 YENEEA. The length of the CDR3 is 16 residues. V was clipped by 4 bases and J by 2 bases; unmatched bases: 3. DNA for the CDR3: TGTGCCAGCAGCTCGACTAGCGGGGGGACCACAGATACGCAGTATTTT. Its translation is CASSSTSGGTTDTQYF.

This clone was counted only a few times. The rearrangement uses TRBV28 and TRBJ2-7; the match to TRBD2 covers 11 bases. With 8 bases clipped from V and 3 bases from J, the junction kept 12 bases outside the gene matches. The CDR3 covers 16 residues. Germline V gives CDR1 MDHEN, CDR2 SYDVKM. The CDR3 protein is CASASGRTSGYYEQYF. As DNA, the CDR3 is TGTGCCAGCGCATCGGGGCGGACTAGCGGGTACTACGAGCAGTACTTC.

The chain joins TRBV18 to TRBJ2-5, with TRBD2 identical over 7 bases. V gave up 6 bases and J gave up 3 bases; unmatched junction bases: 4. Germline CDR1 is KGHSH and CDR2 is LQKENI. This CDR3 has 13 amino acids. CDR3 sequence reads: CASSQRGKETQYF. CDR3 sequence (DNA): TGTGCCAGCTCCCAGCGGGGTAAAGAGACCCAGTACTTC.

This clone was recorded many times. The chain couples TRBV11-3 to TRBJ2-7; no firm D call. V lost 1 base, J lost 1 base, and 8 bases lay in between. The germline CDR1 and CDR2 sequences are SGHNT and YENEEA. CDR3 length: 14 amino acids. This chain's CDR3 is CASSLGASSYEQYF. As DNA, the CDR3 is TGTGCCAGCAGCTTAGGTGCTAGTTCCTACGAGCAGTACTTC.

This clone was seen only a few times. J is TRBJ2-5 and V is TRBV6-8, with D unclear. Germline CDR1 MNHGY, CDR2 SAAAGT. V was clipped by 0 bases and J by 5 bases, with 10 bases between them. The CDR3 consists of 14 residues. The CDR3 nucleotides are TGTGCCAGCAGTTACTCGAATTACGGGGAGACCCAGTACTTC. It codes for CASSYSNYGETQYF.

This clone showed up many times. The chain is built from TRBV11-3 and TRBJ2-1; TRBD2 agrees at 12 bases. CDR1 is SGHNT, CDR2 YENEEA, per germline. CDR3 length: 15 amino acids. V lost 3 bases, J lost 8 bases, and 5 bases stayed unmatched. CDR3: CASSFPSGRADEQFF. As DNA, the CDR3 is TGTGCCAGCAGCTTTCCTAGCGGGAGGGCCGATGAGCAGTTCTTC.

This clone appeared many times. V is TRBV11-3 and J is TRBJ2-5; D perhaps matches TRBD1 (5 bases). The length of the CDR3 is 15 residues. From germline, CDR1 is SGHNT and CDR2 YENEEA. V was clipped by 1 base and J by 5 bases, with 14 bases between them. CDR3 DNA: TGTGCCAGCAGCTTAGTGGGGCAGGGTCGGGAGACCCAGTACTTC. Translating it yields CASSLVGQGRETQYF.

This clone was observed at least ten times. This chain joins TRBV11-3 and TRBJ1-5, with D possibly TRBD1 on 5 matching bases. This CDR3 has 15 amino acids. Germline CDR1 and CDR2: SGHNT and YENEEA. V was trimmed by 3 bases and J by 6 bases, leaving 15 bases between them. The chain's CDR3 is CASSLDNQGTQPQHF. The CDR3 DNA sequence: TGTGCCAGCAGCTTGGACAATCAGGGTACTCAGCCCCAGCATTTT.

The J gene is TRBJ2-2, the V gene TRBV11-3, with D unresolved. Per the germline V gene, CDR1 is SGHNT and CDR2 is YENEEA. The CDR3 covers 16 residues. V lost 0 bases and J lost 1, with 9 bases in between. CDR3 sequence (DNA): TGTGCCAGCAGCTTAGATGGGTACTTGAACACCGGGGAGCTGTTTTTT. Its translation is CASSLDGYLNTGELFF.

This clone was picked up a small number of times. The J gene is TRBJ1-2, the V gene TRBV6-8, with TRBD1 identical over 7 bases. The trim removed 2 bases at V and 5 bases at J, leaving 5 bases unmatched. CDR1 and CDR2 from the germline V gene are MNHGY and SAAAGT. The CDR3 length is 14 residues. The DNA of the CDR3 is TGTGCCAGCAGTTACCCGACAGGGCGGTATGGCTACACCTTC. Protein: CASSYPTGRYGYTF.

This clone appeared many times. This rearrangement joins TRBV11-3 to TRBJ2-5; 8 nucleotides align to TRBD1. Per the germline V gene, CDR1 is SGHNT and CDR2 is YENEEA. Trimming at V came to 5 bases and at J to 5 bases, leaving 10 bases not matched to a gene. This CDR3 has 15 residues. CDR3 protein: CASSGRPGGGETQYF. In DNA form, the CDR3 reads TGTGCCAGCAGCGGCCGACCAGGGGGCGGGGAGACCCAGTACTTC.

This clone was seen only a few times. The chain joins TRBV30 to TRBJ1-6, with a tentative D call TRBD1 (6 bases). The germline CDR1 and CDR2 sequences are GTSNPN and SVGIG (reference sequence). The CDR3 contains 13 residues. V was cut by 1 base and J by 8 bases, with 9 bases left in between. In nucleotides, the CDR3 is TGTGCCTGGAGTGGACAGGCATATTCACCCCTCCACTTT. Its translation is CAWSGQAYSPLHF. Full variable domain (outside the CDR3, taken from reference TRBV30 and TRBJ1-6): SQTIHQWPATLVQPVGSPLSLECTVEGTSNPNLYWYRQAAGRGLQLLFYSVGIGQISSEVPQNLSASRPQDRQFILSSKKLLLSDSGFYLCAWSGQAYSPLHFGNGTRLTVT.

This clone was seen at least ten times. The J gene is TRBJ2-5, the V gene TRBV11-3; weak D call: TRBD2 (7 bases). V was clipped by 7 bases and J by 4 bases, with 16 bases between them. The CDR3 extends over 14 amino acids. In germline, CDR1 is SGHNT, CDR2 YENEEA. The CDR3 bases are TGTGCCAGCACCAAGAAGGGGGGGATAGAGACCCAGTACTTC. Translated, it gives CASTKKGGIETQYF.

This clone was recorded a few times. The J gene is TRBJ2-1, the V gene TRBV11-3; 9 bases fit TRBD1. The CDR3 contains 17 residues. V shed 0 bases and J 7 bases; nucleotides not matched to a gene: 10. Per the germline V gene, CDR1 is SGHNT and CDR2 is YENEEA. The CDR3 bases are TGTGCCAGCAGCTTAGACTCCTTTTCGACAGGGGGTAATGAGCAGTTCTTC. It encodes CASSLDSFSTGGNEQFF. The full variable domain, its missing parts supplied by reference TRBV11-3 and TRBJ2-1, is EAGVVQSPRYKIIEKKQPVAFWCNPISGHNTLYWYLQNLGQGPELLIRYENEEAVDDSQLPKDRFSAERLKGVDSTLKIQPAELGDSAVYLCASSLDSFSTGGNEQFFGPGTRLTVL.

The V call is TRBV12-5, the J call TRBJ2-7; 7 bases are a match to TRBD2. Germline V CDR1 and CDR2: LGHNT, FRNRAP. The CDR3 loop spans 13 amino acids. The CDR3 spells CASGEGPAYEQYF. CDR3 coding DNA: TGTGCCAGCGGGGAGGGGCCGGCCTACGAGCAGTACTTC.

This clone is labeled medium-sized (0.01 to 0.1%). The gene calls are TRBV11-3 and TRBJ2-7; D assignment may be TRBD1 or TRBD2 (6 bases each). The CDR3 loop spans 20 amino acids. Germline CDR1 SGHNT, CDR2 YENEEA. The V and J ends lost 3 bases and 1 base respectively, with 28 bases between them. The CDR3 sequence is CASSFESYRKGGPPSYEQYF. CDR3 sequence (DNA): TGTGCCAGCAGCTTCGAATCTTACAGGAAGGGGGGCCCGCCTTCCTACGAGCAGTACTTC.

The table lists this clone with a few counts. The rearrangement joins TRBV6-8 to TRBJ1-1, with D unclear. Trimming cost V 2 bases and J 1 base, with 5 bases left between them. The germline V gene encodes CDR1 MNHGY and CDR2 SAAAGT. The CDR3 is 13 residues long. The CDR3 DNA reads TGTGCCAGCAGTTACGGGCCGAACACTGAAGCTTTCTTT. Its translation is CASSYGPNTEAFF.

Only a few counts were recorded for this clone. The rearrangement uses TRBV28 and TRBJ2-7; D unresolved. This CDR3 has 17 amino acids. Deletions cut 3 bases from V and 3 bases from J, with 21 bases between. Germline lookup yields CDR1 MDHEN and CDR2 SYDVKM. The CDR3 loop reads CASSFPYGGSHNYEQYF. For the CDR3, the DNA is TGTGCCAGCAGTTTCCCCTACGGTGGCAGTCATAACTACGAGCAGTACTTC.

This chain links TRBV29-1 with TRBJ2-5; 7 nucleotides agree with TRBD2. The length of the CDR3 is 15 residues. V was clipped by 3 bases and J by 1 base; unmatched bases: 8. Per germline, CDR1 SQVTM and CDR2 ANQGSEA. The CDR3 nucleotides are TGCAGCGTTGATACGCTCGGGGGGTCCCAAGAGACCCAGTACTTC. Translated, it gives CSVDTLGGSQETQYF. The entire variable domain, with the rest obtained from reference TRBV29-1 and TRBJ2-5, is as follows: SAVISQKPSRDICQRGTSLTIQCQVDSQVTMMFWYRQQPGQSLTLIATANQGSEATYESGFVIDKFPISRPNLTFSTLTVSNMSPEDSSIYLCSVDTLGGSQETQYFGPGTRLLVL.

By share of the sample, this clone is medium-sized (0.01 to 0.1%). This chain uses TRBV6-8 with TRBJ1-1; D is perhaps TRBD1 (6 bases). The V gene's germline CDR1 is MNHGY and CDR2 SAAAGT. Trimming left V 5 bases short and J 4 bases short, with 14 bases between. The CDR3 spans 14 residues. The CDR3 protein is CASSTGKTLTEAFF. CDR3 sequence (DNA): TGTGCCAGCAGTACAGGGAAAACTCTCACTGAAGCTTTCTTT.

The rearrangement uses TRBV12-1 and TRBJ2-7. TRBV12-1 is given as a pseudogene. CDR3 length: 14 amino acids. The CDR3 loop is CASSDLKVINEQYF. The CDR3, as DNA: TGTGCCAGCAGCGATCTCAAAGTGATTAACGAGCAGTACTTC.

This sequence joins TRBV30 and TRBJ2-1; D call uncertain. Germline CDR1 and CDR2: GTSNPN and SVGIG (reference sequence). V lost 4 bases and J lost 0, with 10 bases in between. The CDR3 is 14 residues long. The DNA for the CDR3 is TGTGCCTGGACCCGGTTGAGCTCCTACAATGAGCAGTTCTTC. Residues: CAWTRLSSYNEQFF.

The chain couples TRBV18 to TRBJ2-2, with TRBD1 as a possible D gene (5 bases). Germline V CDR1 and CDR2: KGHSH, LQKENI. V lost 4 bases and J lost 6, with 15 bases in between. CDR3 length: 15 residues. This chain's CDR3 is CASSLDRPNPGELFF. The CDR3 bases are TGTGCCAGCTCACTAGACAGACCAAACCCCGGGGAGCTGTTTTTT.

By sample share, this clone is medium-sized. The J gene is TRBJ2-7, the V gene TRBV9; weak D call: TRBD1 (6 bases). Germline CDR1 reads SGDLS; CDR2 reads YYNGEE. CDR3 length: 15 amino acids. V was trimmed by 5 bases and J by 7 bases, leaving 22 bases between them. This CDR3 reads CASSVEDSRGWEQYF. As DNA, the CDR3 is TGTGCCAGCAGTGTGGAGGACAGCCGGGGCTGGGAGCAGTACTTC.

Many counts were recorded for this clone. V and J are TRBV11-3 and TRBJ2-1, with 12 bases that match TRBD1. Germline CDR1 reads SGHNT; CDR2 reads YENEEA. This CDR3 region has 15 residues. V dropped 4 bases and J dropped 9; count of bases not matched to a gene: 7. CDR3 sequence (DNA): TGTGCCAGCAGCTCCCGGGACAGGGGGCCCGGTGAGCAGTTCTTC. Amino acid sequence: CASSSRDRGPGEQFF.